The TCR beta chain described here comes from a study of blood T cell repertoires in COVID-19. Study-wide context: COVID-19 samples, acute and convalescent, were from the United States, Italy and Spain.

Assay used: immunoSEQ multiplex PCR; TCRdb lists only in-frame clones, some missing. The repertoire consists of approximately 330,000 clones, with roughly 90% occurring once and the leading ten covering approximately 4%. V lost 0 bases to trimming and J lost 5 bases, with 8 bases between them. Germline V lookup: CDR1 MNHEY, CDR2 SVGAGI. CDR3 length: 14 amino acids. The V and J genes are TRBV6-5 and TRBJ1-5, with D tentatively TRBD1 (5 bases). Sequenced: peripheral blood. The receptor was derived from a woman between 50 and 59 years old with active or convalescent COVID-19. CDR3 sequence: CASSYSTTDQPQHF. CDR3 nucleotides: TGTGCCAGCAGTTACTCTACGACAGATCAGCCCCAGCATTTT.